The 20 T cell receptor beta chains presented below share a single source sample, sequenced in a study of post-analysis software for immune sequencing data. Carried by the TCR beta cDNA libraries were unique molecular identifiers. TCRdb reprocessed the PCR reads via MiXCR and lists one record per CDR3 protein. The table includes approximately 660,000 distinct CDR3 sequences, about 60% detected once. These receptors have no known antigen. Study results and caveats: When patients were compared with controls, about 5 TRBV segments were more frequent, TRBV5-6, TRBV5-1 and TRBV20-1 among them.

Source material: blood. These receptors came from a girl aged 2 to 10 with multiple sclerosis.

This clonotype showed up just once. The rearrangement links TRBV2 to TRBJ1-1; the D gene is possibly TRBD1 (5 bases). The CDR3 is made up of 11 amino acids. The germline CDR1 and CDR2 sequences are SNHLY and FYNNEI. V was cut by 3 bases and J by 11 bases, with 10 bases left in between. The CDR3 spells CASSDFREAFF. The CDR3 DNA is TGTGCCAGCAGTGATTTCAGGGAGGCTTTCTTT.

This clonotype was counted a single time. The chain couples TRBV12-3 or TRBV12-4 to TRBJ1-1, with TRBD1 as a possible D gene (6 bases). This CDR3 has 12 amino acids. Trimming left V 3 bases short and J 8 bases short, with 10 bases between. The CDR3: CASSFGGGEAFF. DNA for the CDR3: TGTGCCAGCAGTTTTGGGGGGGGCGAAGCTTTCTTT.

The table lists this clonotype with a count of one. The chain couples TRBV5-6 to TRBJ2-1; D remains unclear. The CDR3 covers 15 residues. Trimming cost V 0 bases and J 0 bases, with 7 bases left between them. Germline CDR1 reads SGHDT; CDR2 reads YYEEEE. The CDR3 bases are TGTGCCAGCAGCTTGGTTCTGCACTCCTACAATGAGCAGTTCTTC. Amino acid sequence: CASSLVLHSYNEQFF. The full variable domain, in which reference TRBV5-6 and TRBJ2-1 provide the parts outside the CDR3, is DAGVTQSPTHLIKTRGQQVTLRCSPKSGHDTVSWYQQALGQGPQFIFQYYEEEERQRGNFPDRFSGHQFPNYSSELNVNALLLGDSALYLCASSLVLHSYNEQFFGPGTRLTVL.

The V and J genes are TRBV29-1 and TRBJ1-1, with D possibly matching TRBD1 (5 bases). Germline lookup yields CDR1 SQVTM and CDR2 ANQGSEA. Trimming cost V 8 bases and J 4 bases, with 17 bases left between them. The CDR3 length is 13 residues. The CDR3: CSTNVRGGTEAFF. The DNA for the CDR3 is TGCAGCACGAACGTCCGCGGGGGCACTGAAGCTTTCTTT. The full variable domain, its missing parts supplied by reference TRBV29-1 and TRBJ1-1, is SAVISQKPSRDICQRGTSLTIQCQVDSQVTMMFWYRQQPGQSLTLIATANQGSEATYESGFVIDKFPISRPNLTFSTLTVSNMSPEDSSIYLCSTNVRGGTEAFFGQGTRLTVV.

This chain joins TRBV6-5 and TRBJ2-5, with 9 bases lining up with TRBD2. Per the germline V gene, CDR1 is MNHEY and CDR2 is SVGAGI. The CDR3 runs to 14 residues. The V gene end was trimmed by 2 bases and the J gene end by 4 bases; junction bases not matched to a gene: 2. CDR3 residues: CASSYGAGGETQYF. The DNA of the CDR3 is TGTGCCAGCAGTTACGGAGCGGGGGGAGAGACCCAGTACTTC.

CDR3 nucleotide sequence: TGCGCCAGCTCCCACAGGGGATATTACTATGGCTACACCTTC. Translating gives CASSHRGYYYGYTF. The V gene is TRBV4-1, the J gene TRBJ1-2; TRBD1 aligns across 7 bases. The CDR3 contains 14 residues. The V gene end was trimmed by 8 bases and the J gene end by 3 bases; junction bases not matched to a gene: 9. Germline-derived CDR1 and CDR2 are MGHRA and YSYEKL.

The chain links TRBV20-1 to TRBJ2-5; the D gene is possibly TRBD2 (5 bases). TRBJ2-7 matches the DNA end more closely, so the J call is doubtful. There are 13 residues in the CDR3. The germline V gene encodes CDR1 DFQATT and CDR2 SNEGSKA (reference sequence). In nucleotides, the CDR3 is TGCAGTGCTAGCAGTCTGCTAGCTGGCGAGCAGTACTTC. Translating gives CSASSLLAGEQYF.

The chain carries TRBV6-5 and TRBJ1-2; the match to TRBD1 covers 8 bases. The V and J ends lost 6 bases and 6 bases, in that order; junction bases with no gene match: 6. Per the germline V gene, CDR1 is MNHEY and CDR2 is SVGAGI. The CDR3 contains 13 residues. In DNA, the CDR3 is TGTGCCAGCAGAGCTGGACAGGGCAATGGCTACACCTTC. Encoded protein: CASRAGQGNGYTF.

CDR3 residues: CASKRFMNTEAFF. CDR3 nucleotide sequence: TGTGCCAGCAAAAGGTTTATGAACACTGAAGCTTTCTTT. The chain couples TRBV6-5 to TRBJ1-1; no reliable D call. The CDR3 sequence is 13 residues long. Between the trimmed V and J ends, which lost 7 bases and 0 bases, there was a span of 9 bases. CDR1 and CDR2 (germline): MNHEY, SVGAGI.

The chain carries TRBV3-1 and TRBJ1-6, with TRBD1 as a possible D gene (5 bases). This CDR3 has 16 amino acids. Trimming took off 4 bases at V and 3 bases at J, with 13 bases between the two ends. Looked up from germline, CDR1 is LGHDT and CDR2 is YNNKEL (reference sequence). In nucleotides, the CDR3 is TGTGCCAGCAGCCCGGAATCGGGGGTCTATAATTCACCCCTCCACTTT. Its protein is CASSPESGVYNSPLHF.

This clonotype was observed a single time. The chain has TRBV13 and TRBJ2-1, with 9 nucleotides matching TRBD2. This CDR3 has 15 amino acids. Trimming at V came to 6 bases and at J to 5 bases, leaving 8 bases not matched to a gene. Germline values: CDR1 PRHDT, CDR2 FYEKMQ (reference sequence). The CDR3 sequence is CASSYSGRSHNEQFF. The CDR3 nucleotides are TGTGCCAGCAGTTATAGCGGGAGATCTCACAATGAGCAGTTCTTC.

The chain carries TRBV5-1 and TRBJ2-5, with D perhaps matching TRBD1 or TRBD2 (5 bases each). Trimming removed 4 bases from V and 3 bases from J, with 16 bases in between. Germline CDR1 SGHRS, CDR2 YFSETQ. There are 15 residues in the CDR3. Here the CDR3 DNA reads TGCGCCAGCAGCGGGCAGGGAGCGGCTAAAGAGACCCAGTACTTC. Protein product: CASSGQGAAKETQYF.

To note about this clonotype: At one end, the junction sequence differs from germline, possibly due to a read error. This chain uses TRBV7-2 with TRBJ2-7; D is ambiguous. In germline, CDR1 is SGHTA, CDR2 FQGNSA. The CDR3 consists of 14 residues. Here the CDR3 reads CASSSWITSYEQYF. The CDR3 coding sequence is TGTGCCAGCAGCTCATGGATTACCTCCTACGAGCAGTACTTT.

V gene TRBV18 combines with J gene TRBJ2-3; D call uncertain. Looked up from germline, CDR1 is KGHSH and CDR2 is LQKENI. The CDR3 sequence is 13 residues long. Trimming left V 2 bases short and J 4 bases short, with 7 bases between. DNA for the CDR3: TGTGCCAGCTCACCAGATCCCCCAGATACGCAGTATTTT. Encoded protein: CASSPDPPDTQYF.

The chain couples TRBV5-1 to TRBJ2-5; D is possibly TRBD1 (6 bases). V lost 2 bases, J lost 5 bases, and 19 bases lay in between. The CDR3 is 16 residues long. The germline V gene encodes CDR1 SGHRS and CDR2 YFSETQ. In DNA form, the CDR3 reads TGCGCCAGCAGCTTAGGGGACATCTCTGGTCAGGAGACCCAGTACTTC. Its translation: CASSLGDISGQETQYF.

The V call is TRBV20-1, the J call TRBJ2-7; the match to TRBD1 covers 9 bases. Germline V CDR1 and CDR2: DFQATT, SNEGSKA (reference sequence). The CDR3 loop spans 13 amino acids. V gave up 6 bases and J gave up 5 bases; unmatched junction bases: 8. CDR3: CSAPQGAVHEQYF. The CDR3 DNA reads TGCAGTGCACCACAGGGGGCGGTTCACGAGCAGTACTTC.

The chain combines TRBV27 with TRBJ2-3; 8 bases match TRBD2. The CDR3 covers 14 residues. Germline assignment: CDR1 MNHEY and CDR2 SMNVEV (reference sequence). V lost 0 bases and J lost 8; bases outside the gene matches: 4. CDR3 loop: CASSLSGTRSTQYF. In DNA form, the CDR3 reads TGTGCCAGCAGTTTATCCGGGACTAGGAGTACGCAGTATTTT.

This chain joins TRBV25-1 and TRBJ2-3; D is undetermined. This CDR3 contains 14 residues. CDR1 and CDR2 (germline): MGHDK, SYGVNS. V lost 6 bases and J 0 bases, leaving 10 bases between the germline ends. The CDR3 DNA sequence: TGTGCCAGCAGAGGGCCTGCTAGCACAGATACGCAGTATTTT. It is translated as CASRGPASTDTQYF.

This clonotype occurred a few times. Just one base apart from a much larger clone, this may be a read error. This chain links TRBV5-4 with TRBJ2-3; 10 positions agree with TRBD2. The trim removed 4 bases at V and 0 bases at J, leaving 5 bases unmatched. The CDR3 is made up of 16 amino acids. Germline CDR1 and CDR2: SGHNT and YYREEE (reference sequence). The CDR3 here is CASSARLAGSTDTQYF. CDR3 DNA sequence: TGTGCCAGCAGCGCCCGACTAGCGGGTAGCACAGATACGCAGTATTTT. Drawing the rest from reference TRBV5-4 and TRBJ2-3, the complete variable domain is ETGVTQSPTHLIKTRGQQVTLRCSSQSGHNTVSWYQQALGQGPQFIFQYYREEENGRGNFPPRFSGLQFPNYSSELNVNALELDDSALYLCASSARLAGSTDTQYFGPGTRLTVL.

This clonotype is a singleton in its sample. The rearrangement joins TRBV7-9 to TRBJ2-5; TRBD2 agrees at 8 bases. Losses at the gene ends were 5 bases for V and 4 bases for J; bases not matched to a gene: 9. Germline CDR1 is SEHNR and CDR2 is FQNEAQ (reference sequence). This CDR3 region has 15 residues. The CDR3 loop is CASSLGVAGRETQYF. CDR3 sequence (DNA): TGTGCCAGCAGCCTCGGGGTAGCGGGAAGAGAGACCCAGTACTTC.